These 17 T cell receptor beta chains were all obtained from the same sample, sequenced in a study of T cells in Graves' hyperthyroidism and ophthalmopathy. Amplified TCR beta CDR3 regions derived from RNA transcripts. First-round RT-PCR with HTBI primers amplified the TCR CDR3 region. TCRdb redid the calling of the multiplex PCR reads with MiXCR, one entry per CDR3 protein. This table has about 380,000 distinct CDR3 sequences, about 14% appearing once. The specimen sequenced was blood. The receptors were gathered from a woman aged 30 to 39 with Graves' ophthalmopathy.

This clonotype was recorded many times. V and J are TRBV6-1 and TRBJ2-5; D is perhaps TRBD2 (6 bases). The CDR3 is made up of 17 amino acids. From germline, CDR1 is MNHNS and CDR2 SASEGT. Trimming stripped 4 bases from V and 2 bases from J, with 20 bases between. As DNA, the CDR3 is TGTGCCAGCAGTGTAACCCTACTCGGGGGAAGGCAAGAGACCCAGTACTTC. Its protein product is CASSVTLLGGRQETQYF.

Ten or more counts support this clonotype. The chain uses TRBV7-8 and TRBJ2-7; TRBD1 matches at 7 bases. CDR3 length: 14 amino acids. CDR1 is SGHVS and CDR2 is FQNEAQ in the germline V gene. V lost 3 bases and J lost 1; bases outside the gene matches: 3. The CDR3 DNA is TGTGCCAGCAGCTTGGTGGGACAGTCCTACGAGCAGTACTTC. It encodes CASSLVGQSYEQYF.

This clonotype was counted at least ten times. The chain uses TRBV18 and TRBJ2-5, with TRBD2 as a possible D gene (6 bases). Germline CDR1 KGHSH, CDR2 LQKENI. CDR3 length: 13 residues. Trimming left V 4 bases short and J 5 bases short, with 11 bases between. The CDR3 sequence: CASSQNSGETQYF. The CDR3 nucleotides read TGTGCCAGCTCACAAAACAGCGGGGAGACCCAGTACTTC.

The table lists this clonotype with many counts. V and J are TRBV2 and TRBJ1-5; 7 bases fit TRBD1. The J segment lost 0 bases and the V segment lost 2 bases, leaving 10 bases of the junction unmatched. This CDR3 spans 18 amino acids. Germline values: CDR1 SNHLY, CDR2 FYNNEI. The CDR3 region has the DNA TGTGCCAGCAGTGAAAGGACAGGTAATGCAGATAGCAATCAGCCCCAGCATTTT. It is translated as CASSERTGNADSNQPQHF.

This clonotype was counted many times. The CDR3 sequence: CASSQVGSGELFF. In nucleotides, the CDR3 is TGTGCCAGCAGCCAGGTGGGCTCCGGGGAGCTGTTTTTT. The chain uses TRBV14 and TRBJ2-2; D call uncertain. Trimming left V 3 bases short and J 6 bases short, with 8 bases between. Germline CDR1 SGHDN, CDR2 FVKESK. The CDR3 has 13 amino acids.

This clonotype came up many times. The gene calls are TRBV20-1 and TRBJ1-5; perhaps TRBD1 as D (5 bases). The CDR3 covers 14 residues. Germline V lookup: CDR1 DFQATT, CDR2 SNEGSKA (reference sequence). Trimming stripped 0 bases from V and 5 bases from J, with 11 bases between. The CDR3 coding sequence is TGCAGTGCTAGAGATGACGGCAGGGATCAGCCCCAGCATTTT. Its protein is CSARDDGRDQPQHF.

At least ten counts were recorded for this clonotype. The V gene is TRBV11-2, the J gene TRBJ1-2, with 7 bases lining up with TRBD1. Germline V CDR1 and CDR2: SGHAT, FQNNGV. V was pared by 4 bases and J by 7 bases, with 6 bases of the junction left unmatched. The CDR3 is made up of 13 amino acids. CDR3: CASSYRRGLGYTF. In nucleotides, the CDR3 is TGTGCCAGCAGCTATCGAAGGGGGCTTGGCTACACCTTC.

The gene calls are TRBV10-3 and TRBJ1-6; 7 bases map to TRBD1. V gave up 8 bases and J gave up 10 bases; unmatched junction bases: 11. Germline CDR1 and CDR2: ENHRY and SYGVKD. The CDR3 sequence is 14 residues long. CDR3 region: CAIAFTDRDSPLHF. In DNA form, the CDR3 reads TGTGCCATCGCCTTCACAGACAGGGACTCACCCCTCCACTTT.

V gene TRBV2 combines with J gene TRBJ2-2; D is uncertain. The CDR3 spans 17 residues. Trimming took 1 base from V and 9 from J, leaving 21 bases between them. Germline V gene lookup returns CDR1 SNHLY and CDR2 FYNNEI. The CDR3 sequence: CASSEEPMDGPLRELFF. The CDR3 DNA reads as TGTGCCAGCAGTGAAGAGCCTATGGACGGGCCCCTGAGGGAGCTGTTTTTT. The whole variable domain, filled in from reference TRBV2 and TRBJ2-2, reads EPEVTQTPSHQVTQMGQEVILRCVPISNHLYFYWYRQILGQKVEFLVSFYNNEISEKSEIFDDQFSVERPDGSNFTLKIRSTKLEDSAMYFCASSEEPMDGPLRELFFGEGSRLTVL.

This clonotype was seen ten or more times. One end of the junction fails to match germline, which may point to a read error. CDR3 coding DNA: TGTGCTAGCAGCTTAGGTCCGGTGACAGGGGAGTCCGGGGAGCTGTTTTTT. Protein: CASSLGPVTGESGELFF. This chain uses TRBV7-7 with TRBJ2-2, with TRBD1 matching over 8 bases. Germline lookup yields CDR1 SSHAT and CDR2 FNYEAQ (reference sequence). CDR3 length equals 17 residues.

The chain joins TRBV20-1 to TRBJ2-5; 9 nucleotides match TRBD2. This CDR3 region has 14 residues. Trimming cost V 3 bases and J 1 base; bases outside gene matches: 3. Germline loops: CDR1 DFQATT, CDR2 SNEGSKA (reference sequence). In DNA form, the CDR3 reads TGCAGTGCTAGTCTAGCGGGGCCCCAAGAGACCCAGTACTTC. Residues: CSASLAGPQETQYF.

This clonotype occurred many times. The rearrangement joins TRBV20-1 to TRBJ1-5; 8 nucleotides line up with TRBD1. Germline V gives CDR1 DFQATT, CDR2 SNEGSKA (reference sequence). The CDR3 contains 15 residues. V trimming: 3 bases; J trimming: 0 bases; junction bases outside the gene matches: 4. CDR3 coding DNA: TGCAGTGCTAGTAGACAGGGGAATAGCAATCAGCCCCAGCATTTT. It codes for CSASRQGNSNQPQHF.

As for this clonotype: This sequence may be a read error, since a much larger clone differs from it by one base. The gene calls are TRBV11-3 and TRBJ1-2, with D uncertain. V lost 7 bases and J 13 bases, leaving 16 bases between the germline ends. Per the germline V gene, CDR1 is SGHNT and CDR2 is YENEEA. This CDR3 comprises 11 residues. CDR3 amino acids: CASNLTGSTTF. CDR3 DNA sequence: TGTGCCAGCAACTTGACGGGGAGTACCACCTTC. The entire variable domain, with the rest obtained from reference TRBV11-3 and TRBJ1-2, is as follows: EAGVVQSPRYKIIEKKQPVAFWCNPISGHNTLYWYLQNLGQGPELLIRYENEEAVDDSQLPKDRFSAERLKGVDSTLKIQPAELGDSAVYLCASNLTGSTTFGSGTRLTVV.

The CDR3 is CASSPGVMMSPLHF. Here the CDR3 DNA reads TGTGCCAGTAGTCCGGGAGTGATGATGTCACCCCTCCACTTT. V and J are TRBV19 and TRBJ1-6; D gene uncertain. CDR1 LNHDA and CDR2 SQIVND come from the germline V gene (reference sequence). The CDR3 covers 14 residues. V was shortened by 5 bases and J by 10 bases, with 15 bases between the two germline ends.

This clonotype was found many times. This chain uses TRBV19 with TRBJ1-5; D not resolved. Germline CDR1 is LNHDA and CDR2 is SQIVND (reference sequence). The CDR3 consists of 16 residues. V was shortened by 3 bases and J by 0 bases, with 12 bases between the two germline ends. The CDR3 DNA reads TGTGCCAGTAGTATTGGAGAAAATAATAGCAATCAGCCCCAGCATTTT. It yields the protein CASSIGENNSNQPQHF.

As for this clonotype: A much larger clone is a single base away; this may be a read error. CDR3 sequence (DNA): TGTGCCAGCAGCCACGACAGGTTTTTAACTGAAGCTTTCTTT. Its protein product is CASSHDRFLTEAFF. The genes are TRBV6-2 or TRBV6-3 and TRBJ1-1, with D possibly TRBD1 on 6 matching bases. The ends were cut back, 6 bases at V and 5 bases at J, with 16 bases in the middle. Per germline, CDR1 MNHEY and CDR2 SVGEGT. The CDR3 is made up of 14 amino acids.

V gene TRBV12-3 or TRBV12-4 combines with J gene TRBJ2-3; D is unresolved. V was cut by 5 bases and J by 7 bases, with 7 bases left in between. The CDR3 extends over 11 amino acids. The CDR3 loop is CASSDLNTQYF. In DNA, the CDR3 is TGTGCCAGCAGTGATCTAAATACGCAGTATTTT.